This entry concerns a single T cell receptor beta chain. These data originate in a study of blood T cell repertoires in COVID-19. Study at large: The analysed material was cDNA or gDNA that came from T cells, B-cell-depleted T cells, or PBMCs.

The method was immunoSEQ multiplex PCR; TCRdb's version includes in-frame clones alone and lacks a portion of them. The sample consists of about 250,000 clones, 85% of them appearing once. Participant ages covered about 18 to 95 years across about 22 US areas. Trimming removed 4 bases from V and 4 bases from J, with 16 bases in between. Germline-derived CDR1 and CDR2 are LGHDT and YNNKEL (reference sequence). The CDR3 spans 15 residues. The chain uses TRBV3-1 (or the pseudogene TRBV3-2) and TRBJ1-2; D is perhaps TRBD1 (6 bases). Material for sequencing was PBMCs or T cells enriched from blood (not recorded which). The clonotype originates from a woman aged 45-60 years with acute COVID-19. The CDR3 DNA follows: TGTGCCAGCAGCCCGACTTCTGGGGGCGCCTATGGCTACACCTTC. This gives the protein CASSPTSGGAYGYTF.